This is a list of T cell receptor beta chains from one sample in a study of blood T cell repertoires in COVID-19. The protocol was immunoSEQ multiplex PCR, while the TCRdb copy is restricted to in-frame clones and leaves out a portion. The sample yields roughly 350,000 clones, approximately 89% seen once. Sequences were obtained from peripheral blood. The receptor source for this set is a woman in her 30s with COVID-19, enrolled during active disease. CDR3s leave out the opening cysteine and the closing phenylalanine or tryptophan.

cdr3_length v_call cdr3_aa
13 TRBV6-5 ASSSGVSGANVLT
9 TRBV27 ASTSGGELF
13 TRBV7-9 ASSFHGTGTDTQY
12 TRBV27 ASSLYQGNQPQH
13 TRBV5-1 ASSSGQGGAYEQY
13 TRBV4-2 ASSQPGREGYEQY
12 TRBV19 ASSIGTIAYEQY
17 TRBV5-6 ASSLHPGQGALSSYEQY
13 TRBV27 ASRLDRGATDTQY
11 TRBV28 ASRGTPYNEQF
15 TRBV30 AWSVEQGHYSGNTIY
11 TRBV12-3/TRBV12-4 ASSLDRANEQF
11 TRBV6-5 ASSYRRRTEAF
12 TRBV19 ASSLRGQTYEQY
13 TRBV2 ASSVRQGAADTQY
17 TRBV6-4 ASSALRSPRNFSGNTIY
12 TRBV5-1 ASSSSGVTGELF
12 TRBV6-6 ASSPDLTLAEAF
13 TRBV19 ASSIGPSGANVLT
16 TRBV5-4 ASSLVGQGTSGANVLT
13 TRBV7-8 ASSFGRDRAYEQY
15 TRBV5-4 ASSLARDSPNTGELF
14 TRBV24-1 ATSDPGVAGANEQF
10 TRBV6-5 AGGSDFYEQY
12 TRBV28 ASSPQLRGTEAF
13 TRBV6-5 ASRGGTGVNTEAF
13 TRBV4-3 ASSQVQGPSYEQY
14 TRBV24-1 ATSERLAGSRETQY
12 TRBV10-2 ASSPSSLADTIY
12 TRBV5-4 ASSPEGLSDEQF
13 TRBV7-2 ASSLVGGMNTEAF
15 TRBV7-9 ASSPHLQGAGANVLT
15 TRBV5-1 ASSQTGTGEHYEKLF
13 TRBV7-2 ASSILAGPGETQY
9 TRBV12-3/TRBV12-4 ASRGGDTQY
11 TRBV12-3/TRBV12-4 ASSLNRQHEQY
13 TRBV2 ASRKRASSTDTQY
11 TRBV19 ASSILGQGAAF
12 TRBV3-1/TRBV3-2 ASNEAGMPNEQF
10 TRBV5-5 ASSEQGYEQY
14 TRBV19 ASSARGPSGANVLT
11 TRBV10-1 ASKDRGRETQY